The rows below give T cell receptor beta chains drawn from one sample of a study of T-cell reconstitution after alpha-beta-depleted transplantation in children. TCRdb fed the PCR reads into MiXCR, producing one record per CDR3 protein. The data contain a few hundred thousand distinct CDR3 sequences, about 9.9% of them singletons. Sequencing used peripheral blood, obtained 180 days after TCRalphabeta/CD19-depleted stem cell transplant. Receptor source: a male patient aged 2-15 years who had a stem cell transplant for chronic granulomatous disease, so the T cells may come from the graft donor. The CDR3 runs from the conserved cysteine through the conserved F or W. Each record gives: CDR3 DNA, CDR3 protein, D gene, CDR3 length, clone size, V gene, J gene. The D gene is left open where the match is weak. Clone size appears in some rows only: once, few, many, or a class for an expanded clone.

cdr3_nt: TGTGCCAGCAGCCACCCGGAACTTGGGGCCAACGTCCTGACTTTC
cdr3_aa: CASSHPELGANVLTF
d_call: .
cdr3_length: 15
clone_size: many
v_call: TRBV27
j_call: TRBJ2-6

cdr3_nt: TGTGCCAGCAGCGTGTCGGGGGGTAATGAGCAGTTCTTC
cdr3_aa: CASSVSGGNEQFF
d_call: TRBD2
cdr3_length: 13
clone_size: many
v_call: TRBV9
j_call: TRBJ2-1

cdr3_nt: TGCAGTGCTAGATCCAAGGAGGGGACAAAAGAGCAGTTCTTC
cdr3_aa: CSARSKEGTKEQFF
d_call: .
cdr3_length: 14
clone_size: many
v_call: TRBV20-1
j_call: TRBJ2-1

cdr3_nt: TGTGCCAGCTCCCTTTTAGCGGGACCACCCTACGAGCAGTACTTC
cdr3_aa: CASSLLAGPPYEQYF
d_call: TRBD2
cdr3_length: 15
clone_size: many
v_call: TRBV12-3/TRBV12-4
j_call: TRBJ2-7

cdr3_nt: TGTGCCAGCAGCTTAGTCCCTAGCGGGGACTTATGGGTGGAGGAGCAGTACTTC
cdr3_aa: CASSLVPSGDLWVEEQYF
d_call: TRBD2
cdr3_length: 18
clone_size: many
v_call: TRBV11-2
j_call: TRBJ2-7

cdr3_nt: TGCGCCAGCAGCGTTTATAAGAACAATGAAGCTTTCTTT
cdr3_aa: CASSVYKNNEAFF
d_call: .
cdr3_length: 13
clone_size: many
v_call: TRBV5-1
j_call: TRBJ1-1

cdr3_nt: TGTGCCAGCAGCTTCCGCGGGGGGGAAAATGAGCAGTTCTTC
cdr3_aa: CASSFRGGENEQFF
d_call: TRBD2
cdr3_length: 14
clone_size: many
v_call: TRBV7-2
j_call: TRBJ2-1

cdr3_nt: TGTGCCAGCAGCCCCGGACAGGGGATATTCGGGCAGTACTTC
cdr3_aa: CASSPGQGIFGQYF
d_call: TRBD1
cdr3_length: 14
clone_size: many
v_call: TRBV3-1
j_call: TRBJ2-7

cdr3_nt: TGTGCCAGCAGCCAAAAGGGAGGGATGCTGCGAGGCTACCCCTTC
cdr3_aa: CASSQKGGMLRGYPF
d_call: .
cdr3_length: 15
clone_size: .
v_call: TRBV3-1
j_call: TRBJ1-2

cdr3_nt: TGTGCCAGCAGTTACTTTGCGGGCCCAACCTACGAGCAGTACTTC
cdr3_aa: CASSYFAGPTYEQYF
d_call: .
cdr3_length: 15
clone_size: many
v_call: TRBV6-5
j_call: TRBJ2-7

cdr3_nt: TGTGCCAGCAGTTCACCGATGACAGGGGGCACCGGGGAGCTGTTTTTT
cdr3_aa: CASSSPMTGGTGELFF
d_call: TRBD1
cdr3_length: 16
clone_size: many
v_call: TRBV11-1
j_call: TRBJ2-2

cdr3_nt: TGCAGCGCGAGCGGGGACACCCCCGAGCAGTACTTC
cdr3_aa: CSASGDTPEQYF
d_call: .
cdr3_length: 12
clone_size: many
v_call: TRBV29-1
j_call: TRBJ2-7

cdr3_nt: TGTGCCAGCACCTTAAGTAGCACAGATACGCAGTATTTT
cdr3_aa: CASTLSSTDTQYF
d_call: .
cdr3_length: 13
clone_size: few
v_call: TRBV11-2
j_call: TRBJ2-3

cdr3_nt: TGTGCCAGCAGTTACCCCTCTAACCAGAGCTCCTACAATGAGCAGTTCTTC
cdr3_aa: CASSYPSNQSSYNEQFF
d_call: .
cdr3_length: 17
clone_size: many
v_call: TRBV6-5
j_call: TRBJ2-1

cdr3_nt: TGTGCCAGCAGTTTTCGGGAAGACAATGAGCAGTTCTTC
cdr3_aa: CASSFREDNEQFF
d_call: .
cdr3_length: 13
clone_size: many
v_call: TRBV27
j_call: TRBJ2-1

cdr3_nt: TGTGCCAGCAGCTTTCTGCTAGGGACCAATCAAGAGACCCAGTACTTC
cdr3_aa: CASSFLLGTNQETQYF
d_call: .
cdr3_length: 16
clone_size: many
v_call: TRBV5-5
j_call: TRBJ2-5

cdr3_nt: TGTGCCAGCAGCTTAAGGCTAGCGGACTACGAGCAGTACTTC
cdr3_aa: CASSLRLADYEQYF
d_call: TRBD2
cdr3_length: 14
clone_size: many
v_call: TRBV7-9
j_call: TRBJ2-7

cdr3_nt: TGCAGTGCTAGTAAGGTAGCGGCAGTCGAGCAGTTCTTC
cdr3_aa: CSASKVAAVEQFF
d_call: .
cdr3_length: 13
clone_size: many
v_call: TRBV20-1
j_call: TRBJ2-1

cdr3_nt: TGTGCCAGCTCACTCCAGCCCTCTGGAAACACCATATATTTT
cdr3_aa: CASSLQPSGNTIYF
d_call: .
cdr3_length: 14
clone_size: many
v_call: TRBV18
j_call: TRBJ1-3

cdr3_nt: TGTGCCACCAGTTTACCCCAGGGACAGGGAGGGAATGAGCAGTTCTTC
cdr3_aa: CATSLPQGQGGNEQFF
d_call: TRBD1
cdr3_length: 16
clone_size: few
v_call: TRBV28
j_call: TRBJ2-1

cdr3_nt: TGTGCCAGCAGCCGGGACAGGGGGTTAATCACCGGGGAGCTGTTTTTT
cdr3_aa: CASSRDRGLITGELFF
d_call: TRBD1
cdr3_length: 16
clone_size: many
v_call: TRBV6-1
j_call: TRBJ2-2

cdr3_nt: TGCGCCAGCAGCCAAGTCGGGACAGGGTACTCTGGGGCCAACGTCCTGACTTTC
cdr3_aa: CASSQVGTGYSGANVLTF
d_call: TRBD1
cdr3_length: 18
clone_size: many
v_call: TRBV4-3
j_call: TRBJ2-6

cdr3_nt: TGTGCCAGCAGCTTAACTAATTCCCCGGGACTAGGAGTGCACGAGCAGTACTTC
cdr3_aa: CASSLTNSPGLGVHEQYF
d_call: TRBD2
cdr3_length: 18
clone_size: many
v_call: TRBV11-1
j_call: TRBJ2-7

cdr3_nt: TGTGCCAGCAGCCAAACAATCCTTGGGTCGGGTGCTTTCTTT
cdr3_aa: CASSQTILGSGAFF
d_call: .
cdr3_length: 14
clone_size: many
v_call: TRBV7-2
j_call: TRBJ1-1

cdr3_nt: TGCAGTGCGAGGACTAGCAGATACACCGGGGAGCTGTTTTTT
cdr3_aa: CSARTSRYTGELFF
d_call: TRBD2
cdr3_length: 14
clone_size: many
v_call: TRBV20-1
j_call: TRBJ2-2

cdr3_nt: TGTGCCAGCAGTTACTCGACTGTCGAGCCCAACAGGGGTGGCTACACCTTC
cdr3_aa: CASSYSTVEPNRGGYTF
d_call: TRBD1
cdr3_length: 17
clone_size: many
v_call: TRBV6-5
j_call: TRBJ1-2

cdr3_nt: TGTGCCAGCAGCTTAGGAGGCAGGGTTCCCTCCGATGAGCAGTTCTTC
cdr3_aa: CASSLGGRVPSDEQFF
d_call: .
cdr3_length: 16
clone_size: many
v_call: TRBV7-6
j_call: TRBJ2-1

cdr3_nt: TGTGCCAGCAGTTTATGGCCCGGGACAGAGCGCACAGATACGCAGTATTTT
cdr3_aa: CASSLWPGTERTDTQYF
d_call: TRBD1
cdr3_length: 17
clone_size: many
v_call: TRBV28
j_call: TRBJ2-3

cdr3_nt: TGTGCCAGCAGTGGAGGACTGGGGACCAAAAACATTCAGTACTTC
cdr3_aa: CASSGGLGTKNIQYF
d_call: .
cdr3_length: 15
clone_size: many
v_call: TRBV27
j_call: TRBJ2-4

cdr3_nt: TGCGCCAGCAGCTTACCGGGACAGGGAAGCGAGCAGTACTTC
cdr3_aa: CASSLPGQGSEQYF
d_call: TRBD1
cdr3_length: 14
clone_size: many
v_call: TRBV5-1
j_call: TRBJ2-7

cdr3_nt: TGTGCCAGCAGTCCGAATCAAGCGGGATACGAGCAGTACTTC
cdr3_aa: CASSPNQAGYEQYF
d_call: TRBD2
cdr3_length: 14
clone_size: .
v_call: TRBV27
j_call: TRBJ2-7

cdr3_nt: TGCAGTGCTGGAGCGGGAGGTCCCTACAATGAGCAGTTCTTC
cdr3_aa: CSAGAGGPYNEQFF
d_call: TRBD2
cdr3_length: 14
clone_size: many
v_call: TRBV20-1
j_call: TRBJ2-1

cdr3_nt: TGTGCCAGCAGTGAAACAGGGGGCGCGACCGGGGAGCTGTTTTTT
cdr3_aa: CASSETGGATGELFF
d_call: TRBD1
cdr3_length: 15
clone_size: many
v_call: TRBV2
j_call: TRBJ2-2

cdr3_nt: TGTGCCAGCAGTTTAACCCAGGGTCTTGAGACCCAGTACTTC
cdr3_aa: CASSLTQGLETQYF
d_call: .
cdr3_length: 14
clone_size: many
v_call: TRBV12-3/TRBV12-4
j_call: TRBJ2-5

cdr3_nt: TGTGCCAGCTCACCAATCAGGACATCCCACAATGAGCAGTTCTTC
cdr3_aa: CASSPIRTSHNEQFF
d_call: .
cdr3_length: 15
clone_size: many
v_call: TRBV18
j_call: TRBJ2-1

cdr3_nt: TGCGCCAGCAGCAACGTCCTGGGACAGGGAGAAGCTTTCTTT
cdr3_aa: CASSNVLGQGEAFF
d_call: TRBD1
cdr3_length: 14
clone_size: many
v_call: TRBV5-1
j_call: TRBJ1-1

cdr3_nt: TGTGCCAGCAGCCGTTATGGACAGTGGAAGACAGATACGCAGTATTTT
cdr3_aa: CASSRYGQWKTDTQYF
d_call: .
cdr3_length: 16
clone_size: many
v_call: TRBV5-6
j_call: TRBJ2-3

cdr3_nt: TGTGCCAGCAGTTTTGGTTTACAGGGTCTTGCAGCTAATGAAAAACTGTTTTTT
cdr3_aa: CASSFGLQGLAANEKLFF
d_call: .
cdr3_length: 18
clone_size: .
v_call: TRBV12-3/TRBV12-4
j_call: TRBJ1-4

cdr3_nt: TGTGCCACCAGCAGAGATGGATGGTCCTATGGCTACACCTTC
cdr3_aa: CATSRDGWSYGYTF
d_call: .
cdr3_length: 14
clone_size: many
v_call: TRBV15
j_call: TRBJ1-2

cdr3_nt: TGTGCCAGCAGCAGACAAGTTCGGGTAAATTCACCCCTCCACTTT
cdr3_aa: CASSRQVRVNSPLHF
d_call: .
cdr3_length: 15
clone_size: many
v_call: TRBV27
j_call: TRBJ1-6

cdr3_nt: TGTGCCAGCAGCTCAGTAGGACAGGGATACTCACCCCTCCACTTT
cdr3_aa: CASSSVGQGYSPLHF
d_call: TRBD1
cdr3_length: 15
clone_size: many
v_call: TRBV7-9
j_call: TRBJ1-6

cdr3_nt: TGTGCCAGTCCCGGGACTAGCGGGAGCGTGGCCTACAATGAGCAGTTCTTC
cdr3_aa: CASPGTSGSVAYNEQFF
d_call: TRBD2
cdr3_length: 17
clone_size: few
v_call: TRBV19
j_call: TRBJ2-1

cdr3_nt: TGTGCCAGCAGCCCCTTTTTCATGTTCCAAGAGACCCAGTACTTC
cdr3_aa: CASSPFFMFQETQYF
d_call: .
cdr3_length: 15
clone_size: .
v_call: TRBV12-3/TRBV12-4
j_call: TRBJ2-5

cdr3_nt: TGCAGTGCTAGAGATCCTAGCGGGGGGGGTTTAGATACGCAGTATTTT
cdr3_aa: CSARDPSGGGLDTQYF
d_call: TRBD2
cdr3_length: 16
clone_size: many
v_call: TRBV20-1
j_call: TRBJ2-3

cdr3_nt: TGCAGCGTTGTTGGCCTAAGACATAAAAACTTGTTCTTC
cdr3_aa: CSVVGLRHKNLFF
d_call: .
cdr3_length: 13
clone_size: many
v_call: TRBV29-1
j_call: TRBJ2-1

cdr3_nt: TGCAGCGTCCTCGCCAGAAATGAGCAGTTCTTC
cdr3_aa: CSVLARNEQFF
d_call: .
cdr3_length: 11
clone_size: many
v_call: TRBV29-1
j_call: TRBJ2-1

cdr3_nt: TGTGCCAGCAGTCCACCGGGACAGCACTATGGCTACACCTTC
cdr3_aa: CASSPPGQHYGYTF
d_call: TRBD1
cdr3_length: 14
clone_size: many
v_call: TRBV27
j_call: TRBJ1-2

cdr3_nt: TGCAGTGCCCCGACGGGCCTTAGCGGGAGGGGTCAAGAGACCCAGTACTTC
cdr3_aa: CSAPTGLSGRGQETQYF
d_call: TRBD2
cdr3_length: 17
clone_size: few
v_call: TRBV20-1
j_call: TRBJ2-5

cdr3_nt: TGTGCCAGCAGACGGGACTACCAAGAGACCCAGTACTTC
cdr3_aa: CASRRDYQETQYF
d_call: .
cdr3_length: 13
clone_size: many
v_call: TRBV2
j_call: TRBJ2-5

cdr3_nt: TGTGCCAGCAGTTTTTCAGGGTTTAACACCGGGGAGCTGTTTTTT
cdr3_aa: CASSFSGFNTGELFF
d_call: .
cdr3_length: 15
clone_size: few
v_call: TRBV28
j_call: TRBJ2-2

cdr3_nt: TGTGCCAGCAGCGTGACCGGGACAGGGGAGTCCTACGAGCAGTACTTC
cdr3_aa: CASSVTGTGESYEQYF
d_call: TRBD1
cdr3_length: 16
clone_size: many
v_call: TRBV9
j_call: TRBJ2-7

cdr3_nt: TGTGCCAGCAGTTTAGCTGGTTCCAAGGGCAATCAGCCCCAGCATTTT
cdr3_aa: CASSLAGSKGNQPQHF
d_call: .
cdr3_length: 16
clone_size: few
v_call: TRBV12-3/TRBV12-4
j_call: TRBJ1-5

cdr3_nt: TGCGCCAGCAGCGGTACCGGGACAGGGTATTGGGAGACCCAGTACTTC
cdr3_aa: CASSGTGTGYWETQYF
d_call: TRBD1
cdr3_length: 16
clone_size: many
v_call: TRBV5-1
j_call: TRBJ2-5